This T cell receptor beta chain was identified in a study of T cell repertoires in cytomegalovirus infection. Study in general: CMV epitopes used comprised recently identified HLA-C-restricted ones and well-studied HLA-B-restricted ones. Study conclusions and caveats: HLA-C-restricted CMV-specific TCR beta clonotypes were dominant in the ex vivo response.

This clonotype was picked up many times. Its antigen remains unknown. CDR1 is MNHEY, CDR2 SMNVEV, per germline (reference sequence). The CDR3 runs to 15 residues. Deletions cut 4 bases from V and 2 bases from J, with 11 bases between. One entry per CDR3 protein results from TCRdb running MiXCR on the reads. This sample has 360,000 or so distinct CDR3 sequences; about 35% occur once, and the top ten carry approximately 13%. Sequencing was performed on cultured PBMCs, taken from culture after CMV antigen stimulation. The origin of this receptor is a human donor in good health (CMV status not recorded). Some clones in this sample may be carry-over from other donors' samples. V and J are TRBV27 and TRBJ2-2; D not resolved. CDR3 sequence: CASSYGAYNTGELFF. The CDR3, as DNA: TGTGCCAGCAGTTACGGCGCCTATAACACCGGGGAGCTGTTTTTT.